These 28 T cell receptor beta chains were sequenced from one sample in a study of Ad26.COV2.S vaccination and SARS-CoV-2 variants. Sample treatment: about 20 received Ad26.COV2.S at low or high dose, single or two shots; roughly five received placebo; per-sample allocation not given. Sampling happened 63 days after the first vaccine or placebo injection. TCRdb keeps only in-frame clones here, not all; method: immunoSEQ multiplex PCR. The sample has 350,000 to 450,000 clones; about 90% are singletons. The sample was peripheral blood, taken in a trial of Ad26.COV2.S vaccine versus placebo. These TCRs come from a person between 18 and 60 years old who received the Ad26.COV2.S COVID-19 vaccine or a placebo.

The V call is TRBV10-3, the J call TRBJ2-7; D unresolved. The CDR3 loop spans 13 amino acids. Germline V gene lookup returns CDR1 ENHRY and CDR2 SYGVKD. The V and J ends lost 0 bases and 2 bases respectively, with 5 bases between them. DNA for the CDR3: TGTGCCATCAGTGAGTCTAATCCCTACGAGCAGTACTTC. This codes for CAISESNPYEQYF.

The chain is built from TRBV11-2 and TRBJ2-1, with a possible D match to TRBD2 (6 bases). The CDR3 sequence is 14 residues long. V was clipped by 1 base and J by 4 bases, with 8 bases between them. Germline V CDR1 and CDR2: SGHAT, FQNNGV. This chain's CDR3 is CASSLAGGYNEQFF. The CDR3 DNA reads as TGTGCCAGCAGCTTAGCCGGGGGATACAATGAGCAGTTCTTC.

The J gene is TRBJ1-5, the V gene TRBV2, with D perhaps TRBD1 (5 bases). Trimming took off 8 bases at V and 3 bases at J, with 14 bases between the two ends. Germline V lookup: CDR1 SNHLY, CDR2 FYNNEI. The CDR3 is 14 amino acids. CDR3 amino acids: CASRRGRYNQPQHF. In DNA form, the CDR3 reads TGTGCCAGCCGGAGGGGCCGGTACAATCAGCCCCAGCATTTT.

This clone was counted a single time. V is TRBV18 and J is TRBJ2-1, with TRBD2 as a possible D gene (7 bases). The CDR3 is 16 residues long. Trimming cost V 0 bases and J 3 bases, with 12 bases left between them. Germline CDR1 is KGHSH and CDR2 is LQKENI. The CDR3 loop reads CASSPPGGPLYNEQFF. The CDR3 coding sequence is TGTGCCAGCTCACCACCGGGGGGGCCCCTCTACAATGAGCAGTTCTTC.

J is TRBJ2-2 and V is TRBV24-1; 7 positions match TRBD2. The CDR3 totals 15 residues. V was clipped by 5 bases and J by 0 bases; unmatched bases: 2. The germline V gene encodes CDR1 KGHDR and CDR2 SFDVKD. The chain's CDR3 is CATSGEGTNTGELFF. CDR3 DNA: TGTGCCACCAGTGGGGAGGGTACGAACACCGGGGAGCTGTTTTTT.

This chain joins TRBV6-6 and TRBJ2-3; TRBD2 matches at 13 bases. Germline trimming cut 6 bases from V and 2 bases from J; bases unmatched to any gene: 5. This CDR3 is built from 16 residues. The V gene's germline CDR1 is MNHNY and CDR2 SVGAGI (reference sequence). CDR3 amino acids: CASSWGLAGFTDTQYF. Here the CDR3 DNA reads TGTGCCAGCAGCTGGGGACTAGCGGGGTTCACAGATACGCAGTATTTT.

In DNA, the CDR3 is TGTGCCAGCAGCTTGTGGACAGGGGGCCCACCCCTCCACTTT. Amino acids: CASSLWTGGPPLHF. The rearrangement links TRBV5-5 to TRBJ1-6; TRBD1 matches at 11 bases. Germline V CDR1 and CDR2: SGHKS, YYEKEE (reference sequence). CDR3 length: 14 amino acids. V dropped 1 base and J dropped 11; count of bases not matched to a gene: 2.

The rearrangement uses TRBV5-1 and TRBJ2-3; 8 nucleotides match TRBD2. J was trimmed by 6 bases and V by 3 bases; bases with no gene match: 6. The germline V gene has CDR1 SGHRS and CDR2 YFSETQ. The CDR3 spans 14 residues. The CDR3 protein is CASSSGLEADTQYF. CDR3 coding DNA: TGCGCCAGCAGCTCGGGACTAGAGGCGGATACGCAGTATTTT.

The chain couples TRBV6-2 or TRBV6-3 to TRBJ1-5, with a tentative D call TRBD1 (6 bases). The CDR3 has 21 amino acids. Germline V gene data show CDR1 as MNHEY and CDR2 as SVGEGT. Trimming stripped 0 bases from V and 2 bases from J, with 26 bases between. In nucleotides, the CDR3 is TGTGCCAGCAGTTACTCGATTGGGAAGCGGGACACTCTATGGGGCAATCAGCCCCAGCATTTT. Its protein is CASSYSIGKRDTLWGNQPQHF.

V gene TRBV7-8 combines with J gene TRBJ1-5; D ambiguous. V was shortened by 7 bases and J by 1 base, with 14 bases between the two germline ends. Germline loops: CDR1 SGHVS, CDR2 FQNEAQ. This CDR3 has 15 residues. The CDR3 protein is CASTERLASNQPQHF. The DNA of the CDR3 is TGTGCCAGCACCGAACGGCTTGCGAGCAATCAGCCCCAGCATTTT.

V gene TRBV28 combines with J gene TRBJ2-3, with a weak D call TRBD1 (5 bases). Germline CDR1 MDHEN, CDR2 SYDVKM. The CDR3 has 14 residues. V was shortened by 5 bases and J by 2 bases, with 11 bases between the two germline ends. For the CDR3, the DNA is TGTGCCAGCAGTCCGGACACCCTCACAGATACGCAGTATTTT. It encodes CASSPDTLTDTQYF.

This clone was counted once. The same CDR3 also results from other DNA sequences found in this sample. The chain combines TRBV7-9 with TRBJ1-5; no clear D. Germline CDR1 and CDR2: SEHNR and FQNEAQ (reference sequence). The CDR3 is made up of 13 amino acids. Trimming removed 5 bases at V and 1 base at J, with 6 bases between. This CDR3 reads CASSQGSNQPQHF. The CDR3 nucleotides read TGTGCCAGCAGCCAAGGCAGCAATCAGCCCCAGCATTTT.

This chain joins TRBV24-1 and TRBJ1-2; D is possibly TRBD1 (6 bases). CDR3 size: 15 residues. The V gene's germline CDR1 is KGHDR and CDR2 SFDVKD. V was shortened by 2 bases and J by 2 bases, with 11 bases between the two germline ends. CDR3 residues: CATSDSQGLNYGYTF. The CDR3 region has the DNA TGTGCCACCAGTGATTCCCAGGGGTTGAACTATGGCTACACCTTC.

The chain joins TRBV5-4 to TRBJ2-7; the D gene is possibly TRBD1 (5 bases). Between the trimmed V and J ends, which lost 4 bases and 2 bases, there was a span of 16 bases. The CDR3 contains 15 residues. Germline V gene sequence: CDR1 SGHNT, CDR2 YYREEE (reference sequence). CDR3 sequence: CASSPETGRAYEQYF. As DNA, the CDR3 is TGTGCCAGCAGCCCAGAGACGGGCAGGGCCTACGAGCAGTACTTC.

The chain is built from TRBV7-9 and TRBJ2-1; TRBD2 matches at 11 bases. Germline V lookup: CDR1 SEHNR, CDR2 FQNEAQ (reference sequence). V shed 5 bases and J 7 bases; nucleotides not matched to a gene: 7. The CDR3 is made up of 15 amino acids. The CDR3 spells CASSPRLAGSNEQFF. As DNA, the CDR3 is TGTGCCAGCAGCCCACGACTAGCGGGGTCAAATGAGCAGTTCTTC.

This sequence joins TRBV23-1 and TRBJ1-3; 8 nucleotides agree with TRBD1. TRBV23-1 is known as an ORF, though its function is uncertain. V lost 5 bases and J lost 3; bases outside the gene matches: 3. The CDR3 length is 14 residues. Here the CDR3 reads CASSDRGIGNTIYF. In nucleotides, the CDR3 is TGCGCCAGCAGTGACAGGGGTATTGGAAACACCATATATTTT.

Regarding this clone: Its ends do not fully match the called genes, so a read error is possible. The V call is TRBV20-1, the J call TRBJ2-5; D is undetermined. The CDR3 totals 10 residues. Germline values: CDR1 DFQATT, CDR2 SNEGSKA (reference sequence). CDR3 amino acids: CSARREAQYF. The CDR3 DNA reads TGCAGTGCTAGACGAGAGGCCCAGTACTTC.

The chain links TRBV28 to TRBJ2-3; 15 bases are a match to TRBD2. J gave up 2 bases and V 2 bases, and 5 bases lay outside the gene matches. The CDR3 loop spans 18 amino acids. The V gene's germline CDR1 is MDHEN and CDR2 SYDVKM. The DNA of the CDR3 is TGTGCCAGCAGTTTACGGACTAGCGGGGGGGGCCTCACAGATACGCAGTATTTT. It encodes CASSLRTSGGGLTDTQYF.

This clone has only one observation. The gene calls are TRBV4-3 and TRBJ1-6; 8 bases map to TRBD1. The V gene end was trimmed by 4 bases and the J gene end by 1 base; junction bases not matched to a gene: 12. The CDR3 loop spans 19 amino acids. Germline CDR1 reads LGHNA; CDR2 reads YSLEER. The DNA of the CDR3 is TGCGCCAGCAGCCGGACAGGGAAAGATTTTGGATCCTATAATTCACCCCTCCACTTT. This translates into CASSRTGKDFGSYNSPLHF.

The chain is built from TRBV18 and TRBJ2-3, with 10 bases aligning to TRBD2. Germline values: CDR1 KGHSH, CDR2 LQKENI. The CDR3 has 16 amino acids. V dropped 2 bases and J dropped 0; count of bases not matched to a gene: 2. In DNA form, the CDR3 reads TGTGCCAGCTCACCATCACTAGCGGGGAGCACAGATACGCAGTATTTT. This encodes CASSPSLAGSTDTQYF.

This clone was found once. This rearrangement joins TRBV6-5 to TRBJ2-3; D remains unclear. The CDR3 loop spans 15 amino acids. CDR1 is MNHEY and CDR2 is SVGAGI in the germline V gene. Trimming took off 0 bases at V and 0 bases at J, with 7 bases between the two ends. The CDR3 is CASSYSSLSTDTQYF. The DNA of the CDR3 is TGTGCCAGCAGTTACTCTTCACTTAGCACAGATACGCAGTATTTT.

The J gene is TRBJ2-1, the V gene TRBV7-6; the D is unclear. CDR3 size: 15 residues. The V gene's germline CDR1 is SGHVS and CDR2 FNYEAQ. Trimming shortened V by 5 bases and J by 5 bases, and 16 bases separated the two germline ends. In DNA form, the CDR3 reads TGTGCCAGCAGCGGCTCCCGACACATAGACAATGAGCAGTTCTTC. It yields the protein CASSGSRHIDNEQFF.

The chain combines TRBV12-5 with TRBJ2-7; a weak D match, TRBD1 (5 bases). This CDR3 region has 15 residues. Germline assignment: CDR1 LGHNT and CDR2 FRNRAP. V lost 1 base to trimming and J lost 4 bases, with 14 bases between them. The CDR3 region is CASGLEIAGKYEQYF. The CDR3 coding sequence is TGTGCTAGTGGTTTGGAGATTGCAGGGAAGTACGAGCAGTACTTC.

This clone came up a few times. The genes are TRBV10-2 and TRBJ2-1; D possibly corresponds to TRBD1 (6 bases). The CDR3 extends over 13 amino acids. V lost 4 bases to trimming and J lost 13 bases, with 17 bases between them. Germline values: CDR1 WSHSY, CDR2 SAAADI. CDR3 DNA sequence: TGCGCCAGCAGTGTGAACAGGGTTGAGATACAGTTCTTC. Its translation is CASSVNRVEIQFF.

The chain carries TRBV21-1 and TRBJ1-1. TRBV21-1 is noted as a pseudogene. CDR3 length: 14 residues. The CDR3 nucleotides read TGTGCCAGCAGCAAAGGTGTAGTGAACACTGAAGCTTTCTTT. As protein: CASSKGVVNTEAFF.

This clone was seen a single time. Other DNA sequences in the sample encode the same CDR3. This sequence joins TRBV25-1 and TRBJ2-3; no clear D gene. The CDR3 consists of 14 residues. The germline V gene encodes CDR1 MGHDK and CDR2 SYGVNS. V lost 1 base, J lost 2 bases, and 7 bases lay in between. CDR3 region: CASSEFSLTDTQYF. Here the CDR3 DNA reads TGTGCCAGCAGTGAATTTTCCCTCACAGATACGCAGTATTTT. The whole variable domain, remainder taken from reference TRBV25-1 and TRBJ2-3, is EADIYQTPRYLVIGTGKKITLECSQTMGHDKMYWYQQDPGMELHLIHYSYGVNSTEKGDLSSESTVSRIRTEHFPLTLESARPSHTSQYLCASSEFSLTDTQYFGPGTRLTVL.

The V gene is TRBV5-6, the J gene TRBJ1-2; unclear D gene. Trimming stripped 4 bases from V and 0 bases from J, with 13 bases between. Germline V lookup: CDR1 SGHDT, CDR2 YYEEEE. The CDR3 loop spans 15 amino acids. CDR3 sequence reads: CASSVETGPNYGYTF. CDR3 coding DNA: TGTGCCAGCAGCGTAGAAACTGGGCCTAACTATGGCTACACCTTC. The full variable domain, its missing parts supplied by reference TRBV5-6 and TRBJ1-2, is DAGVTQSPTHLIKTRGQQVTLRCSPKSGHDTVSWYQQALGQGPQFIFQYYEEEERQRGNFPDRFSGHQFPNYSSELNVNALLLGDSALYLCASSVETGPNYGYTFGSGTRLTVV.

V and J are TRBV2 and TRBJ2-7, with 10 bases that match TRBD1. This CDR3 has 15 residues. CDR1 is SNHLY and CDR2 is FYNNEI in the germline V gene. J was trimmed by 5 bases and V by 3 bases; bases with no gene match: 7. CDR3 sequence reads: CASSDMGTGEHEQYF. The CDR3 DNA sequence: TGTGCCAGCAGTGATATGGGGACAGGGGAACACGAGCAGTACTTC.